Listed below are T cell receptor beta chains from one sample, sequenced in a study of cytomegalovirus exposure and HLA in healthy donors. The data were produced by immunoSEQ multiplex PCR, yet TCRdb's version contains in-frame clones alone and is incomplete. This sample has 150,000 or so clones, with about 83% found just once. Specimen: PBMCs. These receptors were taken from a man in his forties in good health and CMV-seropositive. Both conserved end residues are part of each CDR3. The D gene is left open where the match is weak. The size of a clone is reported for some rows only, either as once, few or many, or as a class for expanded clones.

. | TRBJ2-1 | . | TRBV18 | CASSVQGRNEQFF | TGTGCCAGCTCAGTACAGGGGAGGAATGAGCAGTTCTTC
TRBD1 | TRBJ1-2 | once | TRBV5-1 | CASSLGPQGGDLLGYTF | TGCGCCAGCAGCTTGGGCCCGCAGGGGGGAGATTTGCTTGGCTACACCTTC
. | TRBJ1-1 | . | TRBV19 | CASSIAPGATEAFF | TGTGCCAGTAGTATAGCCCCAGGGGCGACTGAAGCTTTCTTT
. | TRBJ1-2 | once | TRBV5-1 | CASSFGTFYGYTF | TGCGCCAGCAGCTTCGGGACATTCTATGGCTACACCTTC
TRBD2 | TRBJ2-1 | . | TRBV27 | CASSLGTSGGYNEQFF | TGTGCCAGCAGTTTAGGGACTAGTGGGGGGTACAATGAGCAGTTCTTC
TRBD1 | TRBJ1-2 | . | TRBV28 | CASSLDRGRFSGYTF | TGTGCCAGCAGTTTAGACAGGGGGCGCTTCTCTGGCTACACCTTC
TRBD1 | TRBJ2-2 | . | TRBV19 | CASSSLLLGQGDPANTGELFF | TGTGCCAGTAGCTCCTTACTGCTTGGACAGGGTGACCCTGCGAACACCGGGGAGCTGTTTTTT
. | TRBJ2-1 | . | TRBV19 | CASGGRGSYNEQFF | TGTGCCAGTGGAGGGCGTGGCTCCTACAATGAGCAGTTCTTC
TRBD1 | TRBJ1-2 | . | TRBV7-9 | CASSPGTGRANGYTF | TGTGCCAGCAGCCCCGGGACAGGGCGGGCAAATGGCTACACCTTC
. | TRBJ2-1 | . | TRBV4-3 | CASSNLRGGNEQFF | TGCGCCAGCAGCAATCTTAGGGGGGGCAATGAGCAGTTCTTC
TRBD2 | TRBJ2-4 | . | TRBV7-2 | CASSLALTGGAKNIQYF | TGTGCCAGCAGCTTAGCTCTCACGGGAGGGGCCAAAAACATTCAGTACTTC
TRBD2 | TRBJ2-5 | . | TRBV5-1 | CASSPGTRKETQYF | TGCGCCAGCAGCCCGGGGACTAGGAAAGAGACCCAGTACTTC
TRBD1 | TRBJ1-2 | . | TRBV19 | CASSIQGANYGYTF | TGTGCCAGTAGTATCCAGGGGGCTAACTATGGCTACACCTTC
TRBD2 | TRBJ2-1 | few | TRBV5-4 | CASSLAASGIYNEQFF | TGTGCCAGCAGCTTGGCGGCTAGCGGGATTTACAATGAGCAGTTCTTC
TRBD1 | TRBJ2-5 | few | TRBV2 | CASGTGIETQYF | TGTGCCAGCGGGACAGGTATCGAGACCCAGTACTTC
TRBD1 | TRBJ1-2 | . | TRBV5-4 | CASSFSGTGRGYTF | TGTGCCAGCAGCTTCTCGGGGACAGGACGTGGCTACACCTTC
. | TRBJ2-1 | once | TRBV5-4 | CASSQRTTNSYNEQFF | TGTGCCAGCAGCCAAAGGACTACGAACTCCTACAATGAGCAGTTCTTC
. | TRBJ2-7 | once | TRBV6-1 | CASEDNWDYEQYF | TGTGCCAGCGAGGACAATTGGGATTACGAGCAGTACTTC
TRBD2 | TRBJ2-3 | . | TRBV19 | CASSIRGRGDTQYF | TGTGCCAGTAGTATACGCGGGAGAGGAGATACGCAGTATTTT
TRBD1 | TRBJ1-4 | . | TRBV7-2 | CASSPRTGRLTNEKLFF | TGTGCCAGCAGCCCGAGGACAGGGCGGTTAACTAATGAAAAACTGTTTTTT
TRBD2 | TRBJ2-1 | . | TRBV27 | CASSDSGLAGANEQFF | TGTGCCAGCAGTGACTCGGGACTAGCGGGAGCCAATGAGCAGTTCTTC
. | TRBJ1-2 | few | TRBV6-1 | CASIGSLNYGYTF | TGTGCCAGCATCGGGTCGTTGAACTATGGCTACACCTTC
TRBD1 | TRBJ1-5 | . | TRBV2 | CASSRDRDSNQPQHF | TGTGCCAGCAGTCGGGACAGGGATAGCAATCAGCCCCAGCATTTT
TRBD1 | TRBJ1-2 | . | TRBV7-2 | CASSLAWTGYGYTF | TGTGCCAGCAGCTTAGCCTGGACAGGGTATGGCTACACCTTC
. | TRBJ2-5 | . | TRBV7-2 | CASSLFPGYQETQYF | TGTGCCAGCAGCTTATTTCCGGGGTACCAAGAGACCCAGTACTTC
. | TRBJ1-4 | . | TRBV7-3 | CASSPGVGEKLFF | TGTGCCAGCAGCCCAGGGGTGGGTGAAAAACTGTTTTTT
. | TRBJ1-3 | many | TRBV25-1 | CASSDLQGNTIYF | TGTGCCAGCAGTGACTTACAGGGAAACACCATATATTTT
. | TRBJ1-2 | . | TRBV28 | CASSQDQGIGGYTF | TGTGCCAGCAGTCAAGACCAGGGGATCGGCGGCTACACCTTC
. | TRBJ2-7 | . | TRBV7-2 | CASERAGQFSYEQYF | TGTGCCAGTGAAAGAGCCGGACAGTTCTCCTACGAGCAGTACTTC
. | TRBJ2-5 | . | TRBV14 | CASSHTVRVRKGLQETQYF | TGTGCCAGCAGCCATACGGTCCGGGTACGGAAGGGGTTACAAGAGACCCAGTACTTC
. | TRBJ1-2 | . | TRBV6-6 | CASSSPGLRYGYTF | TGTGCCAGCAGTAGCCCGGGTCTGCGCTATGGCTACACCTTC